One sample yielded the 13 T cell receptor beta chains listed below, sequenced in a study of cytomegalovirus exposure and HLA in healthy donors. The PCR contained 60 Vbeta and 13 Jbeta primers. Sequenced by immunoSEQ multiplex PCR; TCRdb stores in-frame clones only, minus some. Of a few hundred thousand clones listed, roughly four fifths are singletons. The source material was PBMCs. Source of these receptors: a girl aged 5 to 17 in good health and CMV-seronegative.

The chain links TRBV7-2 to TRBJ2-4; 7 nucleotides align to TRBD1. The germline V gene has CDR1 SGHTA and CDR2 FQGNSA. CDR3 length: 15 residues. The trim removed 5 bases at V and 10 bases at J, leaving 14 bases unmatched. For the CDR3, the DNA is TGTGCCAGCAGCACAACCCCCGGGCAGGGGGTGATTCAGTACTTC. Translated, it gives CASSTTPGQGVIQYF.

The gene calls are TRBV6-1 and TRBJ1-1; a weak D match, TRBD1 (6 bases). Germline V gene data show CDR1 as MNHNS and CDR2 as SASEGT. V was trimmed by 10 bases and J by 0 bases, leaving 15 bases between them. The CDR3 sequence is 14 residues long. Here the CDR3 reads CATAHRGMNTEAFF. The CDR3 bases are TGTGCCACAGCACATAGGGGGATGAACACTGAAGCTTTCTTT.

The V gene is TRBV6-5, the J gene TRBJ1-3; possibly TRBD1 for D (5 bases). This CDR3 contains 12 residues. Germline CDR1 MNHEY, CDR2 SVGAGI. V shed 6 bases and J shed 9 bases, with 12 bases lying between them. CDR3 sequence reads: CASRIHGGTIYF. The CDR3 DNA sequence: TGTGCCAGCAGGATCCACGGGGGCACCATATATTTT.

This chain connects TRBV7-9 to TRBJ1-6; D unresolved. Per the germline V gene, CDR1 is SEHNR and CDR2 is FQNEAQ (reference sequence). There are 14 residues in the CDR3. V was trimmed by 4 bases and J by 4 bases, leaving 8 bases between them. The CDR3 bases are TGTGCCAGCAGCTCTACCCGGTATAATTCACCCCTCCACTTT. Translating it yields CASSSTRYNSPLHF.

This clone was recorded once. V is TRBV5-4 and J is TRBJ1-4; D perhaps matches TRBD1 (6 bases). This CDR3 contains 14 residues. Trimming stripped 3 bases from V and 5 bases from J, with 11 bases between. Germline V gene sequence: CDR1 SGHNT, CDR2 YYREEE (reference sequence). CDR3 loop: CASSSRQGNEKLFF. The DNA for the CDR3 is TGTGCCAGCAGCTCCCGGCAGGGGAATGAAAAACTGTTTTTT.

This clone appeared a few times. The rearrangement uses TRBV7-8 and TRBJ2-6; no firm D call. CDR1 and CDR2 from the germline V gene are SGHVS and FQNEAQ. The CDR3 runs to 13 residues. V was shortened by 5 bases and J by 6 bases, with 8 bases between the two germline ends. CDR3 sequence: CASSTLLANVLTF. CDR3 nucleotide sequence: TGTGCCAGCAGCACACTATTGGCCAACGTCCTGACTTTC.

This rearrangement joins TRBV11-2 to TRBJ1-1, with a tentative D call TRBD1 (5 bases). Germline CDR1 reads SGHAT; CDR2 reads FQNNGV. V shed 4 bases and J shed 7 bases, with 13 bases lying between them. CDR3 length: 13 amino acids. CDR3 DNA sequence: TGTGCCAGCAGCTACTCCTACCAGGGTGAAGCTTTCTTT. Its protein product is CASSYSYQGEAFF.

The rearrangement uses TRBV5-8 and TRBJ2-4, with 7 positions matching TRBD1. Germline CDR1 and CDR2: SGHTS and YDEGEE. Germline trimming cut 4 bases from V and 0 bases from J; bases unmatched to any gene: 7. The CDR3 is 16 residues long. CDR3 DNA: TGTGCCAGCAGCGCCGGAAGGGGGCTAGCCAAAAACATTCAGTACTTC. Its protein is CASSAGRGLAKNIQYF.

The V gene is TRBV28, the J gene TRBJ2-1; 10 bases are a match to TRBD2. There are 17 residues in the CDR3. Germline assignment: CDR1 MDHEN and CDR2 SYDVKM. After removal of 7 bases from V and 3 bases from J, the junction contained 12 bases not matched to a gene. The DNA of the CDR3 is TGTGCCAGCACCAGTTCAAGGTGGACTAGCGGCTACAATGAGCAGTTCTTC. The encoded protein is CASTSSRWTSGYNEQFF.

This clone was seen just once. The chain links TRBV28 to TRBJ2-3; D not resolved. The CDR3 has 14 residues. Trimming shortened V by 4 bases and J by 0 bases, and 8 bases separated the two germline ends. Germline CDR1 is MDHEN and CDR2 is SYDVKM. CDR3 nucleotides: TGTGCCAGCAGTTGGCATGGTAGCACAGATACGCAGTATTTT. Protein sequence: CASSWHGSTDTQYF.

The chain links TRBV28 to TRBJ2-1; D is perhaps TRBD1 (5 bases). V lost 5 bases and J lost 4, with 9 bases in between. The CDR3 runs to 13 residues. Germline loops: CDR1 MDHEN, CDR2 SYDVKM. The CDR3, as DNA: TGTGCCAGCAGTCCCGGACATTACAATGAGCAGTTCTTC. Encoded protein: CASSPGHYNEQFF.

The rearrangement joins TRBV10-2 to TRBJ2-7; 10 bases are a match to TRBD1. Trimming removed 5 bases from V and 3 bases from J; junction bases left unmatched: 7. Per the germline V gene, CDR1 is WSHSY and CDR2 is SAAADI. This CDR3 has 15 amino acids. The CDR3 region has the DNA TGCGCCAGCAGTAACGGGACAGGGGTTTTCTACGAGCAGTACTTC. Translated, it gives CASSNGTGVFYEQYF.

The chain has TRBV27 and TRBJ2-3, with D hard to call. The germline CDR1 and CDR2 sequences are MNHEY and SMNVEV (reference sequence). The CDR3 has 13 residues. Trimming pared 5 bases from V and 3 bases from J, leaving 9 bases between. The CDR3 here is CASSQIVTDTQYF. CDR3 nucleotide sequence: TGTGCCAGCAGTCAAATAGTGACAGATACGCAGTATTTT.